Shown below are 5 T cell receptor beta chains from a single sample sequenced in a study of blood T cells in healthy people across ages. Together with a sample-barcoded 5' primer, a J-beta primer mix was included in a second PCR lasting roughly 7 to 11 cycles. MiXCR, applied by TCRdb to the 5' RACE reads, yields one record per CDR3 protein. The sample shows 1.4 million to 1.5 million distinct CDR3 sequences, 40% to 50% of them seen only once. The specimen was blood. These receptors were taken from a woman between 18 and 30 years old in good health.

The genes are TRBV10-3 and TRBJ2-3; 8 bases line up with TRBD2. The V gene's germline CDR1 is ENHRY and CDR2 SYGVKD. CDR3 size: 12 residues. Trimming took 6 bases from V and 10 from J; bases not matched to a gene: 6. CDR3 protein: CAISGGAGAQYF. For the CDR3, the DNA is TGTGCCATCAGCGGGGGGGCCGGAGCGCAGTATTTT.

This clonotype was picked up a small number of times. V is TRBV2 and J is TRBJ1-1; D may be TRBD1 (5 bases). The V end lost 4 bases, the J end lost 2 bases, and 11 bases lay between the germline ends. The CDR3 extends over 14 amino acids. Per the germline V gene, CDR1 is SNHLY and CDR2 is FYNNEI. In DNA, the CDR3 is TGTGCCAGCAGTGTATGGCGGACAAACACTGAAGCTTTCTTT. This translates into CASSVWRTNTEAFF.

V gene TRBV15 combines with J gene TRBJ2-7; a possible D gene is TRBD2 (5 bases). With 4 bases removed from V and 2 bases from J, the gap between germline ends came to 15 bases. This CDR3 comprises 15 residues. Germline V CDR1 and CDR2: LNHNV, YYDKDF (reference sequence). Here the CDR3 DNA reads TGTGCCACCAGCACCGACCGGGCCGGGACCTACGAGCAGTACTTC. It yields the protein CATSTDRAGTYEQYF.

The chain couples TRBV5-4 to TRBJ2-7; D is uncertain. The CDR3 has 11 residues. Trimming stripped 4 bases from V and 5 bases from J, with 7 bases between. CDR1 SGHNT and CDR2 YYREEE come from the germline V gene (reference sequence). CDR3 nucleotides: TGTGCCAGCAGCCCGTGGGACGAGCAGTACTTC. Translation gives CASSPWDEQYF.

The rearrangement uses TRBV7-9 and TRBJ1-1, with a possible D match to TRBD1 (6 bases). The CDR3 is 13 residues long. Germline loops: CDR1 SEHNR, CDR2 FQNEAQ (reference sequence). V gave up 1 base and J gave up 9 bases, with 12 bases separating them. This CDR3 reads CASSLGAGAQAFF. Written as DNA, the CDR3 is TGTGCCAGCAGCTTAGGGGCAGGGGCGCAAGCTTTCTTT.